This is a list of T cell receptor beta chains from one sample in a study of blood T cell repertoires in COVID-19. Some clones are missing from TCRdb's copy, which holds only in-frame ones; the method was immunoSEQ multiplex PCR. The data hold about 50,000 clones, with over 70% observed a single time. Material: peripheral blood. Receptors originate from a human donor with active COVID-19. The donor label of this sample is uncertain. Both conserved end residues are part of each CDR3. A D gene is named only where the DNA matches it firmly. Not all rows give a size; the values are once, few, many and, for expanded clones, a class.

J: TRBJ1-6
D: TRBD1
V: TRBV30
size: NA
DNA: TGTGCCTTTACAGGGGAGGCTAATTCACCCCTCCACTTT
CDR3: CAFTGEANSPLHF

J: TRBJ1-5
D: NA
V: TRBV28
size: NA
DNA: TGTGCCAGCAGTCCCCCTATTTGGACAGTCTCCAATCAGCCCCAGCATTTT
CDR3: CASSPPIWTVSNQPQHF

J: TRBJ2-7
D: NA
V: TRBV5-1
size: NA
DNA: TGCGCCAGCAGCTTGGTTGGGGGGTACGAGCAGTACTTC
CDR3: CASSLVGGYEQYF

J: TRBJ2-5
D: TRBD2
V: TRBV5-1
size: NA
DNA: TGCGCCAGCAGCCCTATGACTAGCGGGGGGCTTGAGACCCAGTACTTC
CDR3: CASSPMTSGGLETQYF

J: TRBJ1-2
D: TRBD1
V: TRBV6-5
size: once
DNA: TGTGCCAGCACCTCCCCAGGGGGGAACTATGGCTACACCTTC
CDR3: CASTSPGGNYGYTF

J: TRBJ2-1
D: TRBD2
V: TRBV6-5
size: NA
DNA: TGTGCCAGCAGGGTTAGCGGGGGGCCCTACAATGAGCAGTTCTTC
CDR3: CASRVSGGPYNEQFF

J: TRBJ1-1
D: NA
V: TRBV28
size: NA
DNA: TGTGCCAGCAGTTACAGGCGGGGGTGGACTGAAGCTTTCTTT
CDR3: CASSYRRGWTEAFF

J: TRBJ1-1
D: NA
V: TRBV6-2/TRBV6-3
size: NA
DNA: TGTGCCAGCAGTTACCCCGACAGGCACCCCATGAACACTGAAGCTTTCTTT
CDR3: CASSYPDRHPMNTEAFF

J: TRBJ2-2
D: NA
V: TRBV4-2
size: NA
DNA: TGTGCCAGCAGCCAAGGCGACAGGTTCACCGGGGAGCTGTTTTTT
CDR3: CASSQGDRFTGELFF

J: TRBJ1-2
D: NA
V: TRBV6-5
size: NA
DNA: TGTGCCAGCAGTTCCCCCCAGGGAGGAGGGGGCTACACCTTC
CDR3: CASSSPQGGGGYTF

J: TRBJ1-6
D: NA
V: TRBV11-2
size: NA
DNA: TGTGCCAGCAGCTTGAACTATTCACCCCTCCACTTT
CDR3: CASSLNYSPLHF

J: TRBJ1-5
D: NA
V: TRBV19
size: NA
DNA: TGTGCCAGTAGTAGGTATGCGGGGGTCTCTCAGCCCCAGCATTTT
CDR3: CASSRYAGVSQPQHF

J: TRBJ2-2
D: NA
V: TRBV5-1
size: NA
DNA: TGCGCCAGCAGCTTGGGGACAGCAACCACCGGGGAGCTGTTTTTT
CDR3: CASSLGTATTGELFF

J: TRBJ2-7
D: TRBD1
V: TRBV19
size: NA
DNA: TGTGCCAGTAGTGACAGGGGGTCCTACGAGCAGTACTTC
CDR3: CASSDRGSYEQYF

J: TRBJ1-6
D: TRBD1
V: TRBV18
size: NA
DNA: TGTGCCAGCTCACGAGACAGGGGGAGCTCCTATAATTCACCCCTCCACTTT
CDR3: CASSRDRGSSYNSPLHF

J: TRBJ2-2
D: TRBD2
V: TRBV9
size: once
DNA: TGTGCCAGCAGCGTAGACTGGGCGGGAGTCCCCGGGGAGCTGTTTTTT
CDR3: CASSVDWAGVPGELFF

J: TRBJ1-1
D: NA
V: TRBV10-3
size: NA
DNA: TGTGCCATCAGAGGGACTGATAGGAACACTGAAGCTTTCTTT
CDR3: CAIRGTDRNTEAFF

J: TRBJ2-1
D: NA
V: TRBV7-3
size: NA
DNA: TGTGCCAGCAGTCCGAGTAATGGCAATGAGCAGTTCTTC
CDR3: CASSPSNGNEQFF

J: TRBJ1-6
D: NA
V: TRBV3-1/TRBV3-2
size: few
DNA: TGTGCCAGCAGCCTACAGGGTCGTGATTCACCCCTCCACTTT
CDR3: CASSLQGRDSPLHF

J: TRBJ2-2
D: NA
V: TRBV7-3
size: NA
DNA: TGTGCCAGCAGCTCTACAGGGAACACCGGGGAGCTGTTTTTT
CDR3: CASSSTGNTGELFF

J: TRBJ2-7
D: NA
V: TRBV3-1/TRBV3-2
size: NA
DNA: TGTGCCAGCAGCCAAGGGCAGGGCGAGCAGTACTTC
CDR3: CASSQGQGEQYF

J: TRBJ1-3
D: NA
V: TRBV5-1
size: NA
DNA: TGCGCCAGCAGCTTGAACGGCGGGTCTGGAAACACCATATATTTT
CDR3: CASSLNGGSGNTIYF

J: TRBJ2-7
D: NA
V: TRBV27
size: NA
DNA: TGTGCCAGCAGCCGCACGAGGGGGGAGCAGTACTTC
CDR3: CASSRTRGEQYF

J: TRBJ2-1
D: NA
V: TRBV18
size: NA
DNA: TGTGCCAGCTCACCGTCCACCCTAGGAAAGGAGCAGTTCTTC
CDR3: CASSPSTLGKEQFF

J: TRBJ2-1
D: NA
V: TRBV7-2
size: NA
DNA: TGTGCCAGCAGCTCCGGGCGGGTTAGTGAGCAGTTCTTC
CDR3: CASSSGRVSEQFF

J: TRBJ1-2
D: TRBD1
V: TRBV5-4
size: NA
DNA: TGTGCCAGCAGCTTGGCCACAGGGGTAGGGGGCTACACCTTC
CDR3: CASSLATGVGGYTF

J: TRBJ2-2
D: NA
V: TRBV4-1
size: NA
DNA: TGCGCCAGCAGCCATCCGGGGGCCGGGGAGCTGTTTTTT
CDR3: CASSHPGAGELFF

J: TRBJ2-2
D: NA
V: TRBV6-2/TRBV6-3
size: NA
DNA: TGTGCCAGCAGTTACTCGAGCCAGGGATTAAACACCGGGGAGCTGTTTTTT
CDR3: CASSYSSQGLNTGELFF

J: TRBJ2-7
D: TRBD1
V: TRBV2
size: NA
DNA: TGTGCCAGCAGGGTGGGACAGGCGGCCTACGAGCAGTACTTC
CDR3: CASRVGQAAYEQYF

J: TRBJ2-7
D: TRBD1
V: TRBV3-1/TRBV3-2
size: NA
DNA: TGTGCCAGCAGCTCCCGGGACAGGGTCACCTACGAGCAGTACTTC
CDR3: CASSSRDRVTYEQYF

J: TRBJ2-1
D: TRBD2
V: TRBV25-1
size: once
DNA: TGTGCCAGCAGTGAATATGGCGGACTAGCGGGGAACAATGAGCAGTTCTTC
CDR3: CASSEYGGLAGNNEQFF

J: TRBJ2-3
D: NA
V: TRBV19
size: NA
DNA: TGTGCCAGTAGTATTAGGAGACAGGGCACAGATACGCAGTATTTT
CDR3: CASSIRRQGTDTQYF

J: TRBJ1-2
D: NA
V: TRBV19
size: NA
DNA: TGTGCCAGTAGTACTAGCTATGGGACAATAGTCTATGGCTACACCTTC
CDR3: CASSTSYGTIVYGYTF

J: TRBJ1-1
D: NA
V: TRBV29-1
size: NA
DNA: TGCAGCGTGCGCAGGGGAATCCTTACTGAAGCTTTCTTT
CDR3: CSVRRGILTEAFF

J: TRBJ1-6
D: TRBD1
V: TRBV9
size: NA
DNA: TGTGCCAGCAGCGCCGGACAGGGAGCATTAAATTCACCCCTCCACTTT
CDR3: CASSAGQGALNSPLHF

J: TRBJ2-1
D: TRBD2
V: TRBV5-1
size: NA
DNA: TGCGCCAGCAGCTTGGGACTAGCGGGCTCCTACAATGAGCAGTTCTTC
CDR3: CASSLGLAGSYNEQFF

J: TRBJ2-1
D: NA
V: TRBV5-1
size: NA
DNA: TGCGCCAGCAGCCTGGACCACCGGAATGAGCAGTTCTTC
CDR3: CASSLDHRNEQFF

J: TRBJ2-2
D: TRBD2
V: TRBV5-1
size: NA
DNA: TGCGCCAGCAGACCCCTGCTAGCGGGGCTTGGCGGGGAGCTGTTTTTT
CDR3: CASRPLLAGLGGELFF

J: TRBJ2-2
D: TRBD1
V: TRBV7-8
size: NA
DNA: TGTGCCAGCAGCTTAAGGGACAGGGGGAACACCGGGGAGCTGTTTTTT
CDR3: CASSLRDRGNTGELFF

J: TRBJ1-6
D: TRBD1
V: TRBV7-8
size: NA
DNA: TGTGCCAGCAGCTTAGAAAGAAGGGGACAGGGGGACTCACCCCTCCACTTT
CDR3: CASSLERRGQGDSPLHF

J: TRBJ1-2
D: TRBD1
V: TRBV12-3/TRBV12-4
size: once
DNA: TGTGCCAGCAGGAAGACAGGGGTACGGGGCTACACCTTC
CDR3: CASRKTGVRGYTF

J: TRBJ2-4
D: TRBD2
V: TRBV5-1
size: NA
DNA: TGCGCCAGCAGCCGACTAGCGGGGGAGGGGGACATTCAGTACTTC
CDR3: CASSRLAGEGDIQYF

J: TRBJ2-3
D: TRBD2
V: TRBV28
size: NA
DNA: TGTGCCAGCACCAAAGGGAGCGGGAGGCCCACAGATACGCAGTATTTT
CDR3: CASTKGSGRPTDTQYF

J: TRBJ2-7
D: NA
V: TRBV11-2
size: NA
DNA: TGTGCCAGCAGCTTAGTCTCCAACCGGGGCTACGAGCAGTACTTC
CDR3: CASSLVSNRGYEQYF

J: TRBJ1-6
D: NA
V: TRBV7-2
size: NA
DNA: TGTGCCAGCAGCTTATCAGGGGCAGCCTATAATTCACCCCTCCACTTT
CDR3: CASSLSGAAYNSPLHF

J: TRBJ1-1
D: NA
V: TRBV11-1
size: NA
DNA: TGTGCCAGCAGCTTAATTTCCCTAGGGAACACTGAAGCTTTCTTT
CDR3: CASSLISLGNTEAFF

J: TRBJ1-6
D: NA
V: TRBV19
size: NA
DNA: TGTGCCAGTAGCCTGGACTTAGGAGGTAATTCACCCCTCCACTTT
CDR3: CASSLDLGGNSPLHF

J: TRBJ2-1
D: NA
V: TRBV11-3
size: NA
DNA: TGTGCCAGCAGCTTCCTTTCCGGGAGTTTGGCTGAGCAGTTCTTC
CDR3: CASSFLSGSLAEQFF

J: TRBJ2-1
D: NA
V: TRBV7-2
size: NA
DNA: TGTGCCAGCAGCTTACAGGCCAACAAAGATGAGCAGTTCTTC
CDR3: CASSLQANKDEQFF

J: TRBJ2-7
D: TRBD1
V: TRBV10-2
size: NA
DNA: TGCGCCACGACACAGGGGGTATCCTACGAGCAGTACTTC
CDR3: CATTQGVSYEQYF

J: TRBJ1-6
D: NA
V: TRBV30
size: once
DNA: TGTGCCTGGAGAAAGGTAGCGGGAGGTTCCTCACCCCTCCACTTT
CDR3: CAWRKVAGGSSPLHF

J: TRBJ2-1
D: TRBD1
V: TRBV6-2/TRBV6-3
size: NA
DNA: TGTGCCAGCAGTTACTCATCAGGGGGCAATGAGCAGTTCTTC
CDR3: CASSYSSGGNEQFF

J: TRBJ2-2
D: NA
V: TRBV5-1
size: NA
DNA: TGCGCCAGCAGCCCCCCGGGGAACACCGGGGAGCTGTTTTTT
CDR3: CASSPPGNTGELFF

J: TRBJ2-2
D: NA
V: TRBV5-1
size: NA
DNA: TGCGCCAGCAGCTTGTCTGGGCCCGGGGAGCTGTTTTTT
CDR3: CASSLSGPGELFF

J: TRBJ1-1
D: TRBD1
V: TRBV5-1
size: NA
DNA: TGCGCCAGCAGCTTGGGCAGGGGGAGGACTGAAGCTTTCTTT
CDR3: CASSLGRGRTEAFF